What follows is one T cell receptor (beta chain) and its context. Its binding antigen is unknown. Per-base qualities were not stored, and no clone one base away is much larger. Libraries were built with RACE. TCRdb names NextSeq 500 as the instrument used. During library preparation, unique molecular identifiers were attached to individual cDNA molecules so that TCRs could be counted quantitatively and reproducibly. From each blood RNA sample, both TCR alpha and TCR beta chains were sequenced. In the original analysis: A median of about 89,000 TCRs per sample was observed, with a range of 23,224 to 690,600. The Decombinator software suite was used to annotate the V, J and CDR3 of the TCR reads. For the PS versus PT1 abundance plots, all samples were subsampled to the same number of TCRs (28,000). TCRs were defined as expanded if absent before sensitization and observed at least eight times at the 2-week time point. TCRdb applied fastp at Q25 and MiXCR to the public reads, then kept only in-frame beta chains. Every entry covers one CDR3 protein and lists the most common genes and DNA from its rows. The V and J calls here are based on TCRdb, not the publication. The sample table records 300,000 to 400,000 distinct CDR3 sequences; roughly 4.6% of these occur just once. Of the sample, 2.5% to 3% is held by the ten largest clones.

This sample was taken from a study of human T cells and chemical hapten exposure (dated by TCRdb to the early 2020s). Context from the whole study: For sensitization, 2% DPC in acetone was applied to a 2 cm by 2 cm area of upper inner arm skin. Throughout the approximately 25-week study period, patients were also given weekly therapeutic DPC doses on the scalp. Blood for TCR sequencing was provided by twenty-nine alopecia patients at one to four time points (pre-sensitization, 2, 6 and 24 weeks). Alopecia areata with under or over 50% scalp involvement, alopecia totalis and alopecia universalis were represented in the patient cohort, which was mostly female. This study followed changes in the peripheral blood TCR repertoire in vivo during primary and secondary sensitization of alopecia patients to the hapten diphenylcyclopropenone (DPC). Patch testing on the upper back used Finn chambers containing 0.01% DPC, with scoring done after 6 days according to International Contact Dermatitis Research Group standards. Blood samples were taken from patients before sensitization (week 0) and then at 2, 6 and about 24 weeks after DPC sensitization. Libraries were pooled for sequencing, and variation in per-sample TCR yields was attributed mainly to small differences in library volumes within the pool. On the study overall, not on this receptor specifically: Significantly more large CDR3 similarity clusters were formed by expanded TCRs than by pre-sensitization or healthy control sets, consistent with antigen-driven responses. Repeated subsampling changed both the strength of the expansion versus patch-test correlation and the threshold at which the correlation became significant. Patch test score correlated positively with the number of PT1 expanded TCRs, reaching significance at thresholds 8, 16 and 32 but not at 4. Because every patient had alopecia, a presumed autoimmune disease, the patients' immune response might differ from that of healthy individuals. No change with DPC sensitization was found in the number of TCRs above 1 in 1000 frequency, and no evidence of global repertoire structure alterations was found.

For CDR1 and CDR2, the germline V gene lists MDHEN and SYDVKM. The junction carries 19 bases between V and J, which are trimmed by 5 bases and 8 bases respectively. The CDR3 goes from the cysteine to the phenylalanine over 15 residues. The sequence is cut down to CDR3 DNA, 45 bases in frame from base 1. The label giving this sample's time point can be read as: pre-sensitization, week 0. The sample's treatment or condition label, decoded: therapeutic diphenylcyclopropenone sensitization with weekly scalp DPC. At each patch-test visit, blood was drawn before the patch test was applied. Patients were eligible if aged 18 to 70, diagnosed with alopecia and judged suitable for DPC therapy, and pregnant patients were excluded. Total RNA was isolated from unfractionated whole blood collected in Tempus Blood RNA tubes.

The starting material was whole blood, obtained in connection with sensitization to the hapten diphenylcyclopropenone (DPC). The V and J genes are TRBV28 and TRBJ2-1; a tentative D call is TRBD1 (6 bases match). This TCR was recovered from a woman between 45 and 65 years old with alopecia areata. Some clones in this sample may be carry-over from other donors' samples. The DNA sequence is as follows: TGTGCCAGCAGTCCCCGGGCAGGGGTTGGGGATGAGCAGTTCTTC. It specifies CASSPRAGVGDEQFF.